The following is a T cell receptor (beta chain) sequence with its context. The data stem from a study of OX40 agonist ivuxolimab in advanced cancers. The method was immunoSEQ multiplex PCR; TCRdb's version includes in-frame clones alone and lacks a portion of them. The data contain some 27,000 clones, 70% to 80% of them singletons. V gave up 3 bases and J gave up 4 bases, with 15 bases separating them. From germline, CDR1 is MNHEY and CDR2 SMNVEV (reference sequence). The CDR3 sequence is 15 residues long. The TCR originated in an adult with an advanced solid tumor such as melanoma, head and neck, liver or kidney cancer. The chain carries TRBV27 and TRBJ2-5, with D unclear. This sample comprised CD4+ or CD8+ T cells sorted from blood, obtained in a trial of the OX40 agonist ivuxolimab. In DNA form, the CDR3 reads TGTGCCAGCAGTTTTTCCGGGCCGGTCATAGAGACCCAGTACTTC. This translates into CASSFSGPVIETQYF.